This T cell receptor beta chain was captured by sequencing in a study of T cells in Graves' hyperthyroidism and ophthalmopathy. Findings and caveats of the study: Most clonotypes expanded in thyroid above 0.001 were likewise present in blood.

About this clonotype: Its antigen remains unidentified.

Amplification yielded TCR beta CDR3 regions, with RNA transcripts as the source. Primed by the HTBI set, a first-round RT-PCR was run on the TCR CDR3. TCRdb reprocessed the multiplex PCR reads via MiXCR and lists one record per CDR3 protein. The sample yields some 400,000 distinct CDR3 sequences, around 14% seen once. This CDR3 has 21 residues. Trimming cost V 2 bases and J 5 bases, with 30 bases left between them. Germline values: CDR1 SGHAT, CDR2 FQNNGV. The sequencing sample was made of blood. V gene TRBV11-2 combines with J gene TRBJ2-2; TRBD2 is a possible D gene (6 bases). This clonotype was sampled from a woman aged 60 to 75 with Graves' hyperthyroidism. CDR3 protein: CASSLSPGLTLTYKGTGELFF. The CDR3 DNA reads TGTGCCAGCAGCTTATCCCCCGGACTAACACTTACATATAAAGGAACCGGGGAGCTGTTTTTT.